This TCR beta chain was retrieved from a study of blood T cell repertoires in COVID-19. Study-level background: Sample material is recorded as cDNA or gDNA derived from T cells, B-cell-depleted T cells, or PBMCs.

The germline V gene encodes CDR1 SGHNT and CDR2 YYREEE (reference sequence). CDR3 size: 14 residues. Trimming took off 3 bases at V and 0 bases at J, with 10 bases between the two ends. Sequencing was performed with immunoSEQ multiplex PCR; in TCRdb, only in-frame clones are kept and a portion is missing. The sample shows about 87,000 clones, about 88% of them seen only once. The sequencing input was peripheral blood. The chain employs TRBV5-4 and TRBJ2-7; D may be TRBD1 (5 bases). This sequence was found in a man aged 40-50 years with acute or convalescent COVID-19. The CDR3 DNA sequence: TGTGCCAGCAGCTCACAAACAGGCTCCTACGAGCAGTACTTC. This translates into CASSSQTGSYEQYF. Together with reference TRBV5-4 and TRBJ2-7, the CDR3 gives the full variable domain: ETGVTQSPTHLIKTRGQQVTLRCSSQSGHNTVSWYQQALGQGPQFIFQYYREEENGRGNFPPRFSGLQFPNYSSELNVNALELDDSALYLCASSSQTGSYEQYFGPGTRLTVT.